The clone carrying this TCR beta chain was seen many times. Its specificity is not known. Germline is not matched at one junction end, which may reflect a read error. The germline CDR1 and CDR2 sequences are SGHRS and YFSETQ. The CDR3 covers 13 residues. This specimen belongs to a study of blood T cells in healthy people across ages. Primed by a sample-barcoded 5' primer and a J-beta primer mix, a second PCR proceeded for about 7 to 11 cycles. TCRdb re-analysed the 5' RACE reads in MiXCR, keeping a single row per CDR3 protein. The table has approximately 1.5 million distinct CDR3 sequences, 30% to 35% seen once; the top ten hold approximately 10%. Extracted total RNA amounted to at least 5.5 micrograms for each sample. General study results and limits: Both higher diversity and more naive CD4+ cells marked long-lived donors when set against aged donors.

The gene calls are TRBV5-1 and TRBJ2-3; D is uncertain. This TCR came from a woman aged 30 to 39 in good health. Sequencing was performed on blood. The CDR3 loop is CASSPTSTDTQYF. The DNA for the CDR3 is TGTGCCAGCAGTCCGACTAGCACAGATACGCAGTATTTT. Full variable domain (remainder filled in from reference TRBV5-1 and TRBJ2-3): KAGVTQTPRYLIKTRGQQVTLSCSPISGHRSVSWYQQTPGQGLQFLFEYFSETQRNKGNFPGRFSGRQFSNSRSEMNVSTLELGDSALYLCASSPTSTDTQYFGPGTRLTVL.